The clone carrying this T cell receptor beta chain was observed once. Its antigen is unknown. Healthy bone marrow donors supplied every sample. 13 Jbeta primers and 60 Vbeta primers were used for the PCR. Method: immunoSEQ multiplex PCR; TCRdb's copy keeps in-frame clones and lacks some. The sample lists approximately 140,000 clones; 80% were seen once. This sample is drawn from a study of cytomegalovirus exposure and HLA in healthy donors. The study's findings and limits: What TCR beta sequences reportedly achieved was accurate prediction of HLA-A and HLA-B alleles in most subjects.

The sequencing input was PBMCs. This receptor was obtained from a man aged 35 to 55 in good health and CMV-seropositive.

CDR3 loop: CASSDRGGAYEQYF. CDR3 bases: TGTGCCAGCAGTGATCGGGGGGGCGCCTACGAGCAGTACTTC. J is TRBJ2-7 and V is TRBV6-1; TRBD2 aligns across 8 bases. The CDR3 is 14 residues long. V lost 3 bases and J lost 2; bases outside the gene matches: 3. Germline-derived CDR1 and CDR2 are MNHNS and SASEGT.